The 16 T cell receptor beta chains listed next were all sequenced from one sample in a study of blood T cell repertoires in COVID-19. Sequencing was performed with immunoSEQ multiplex PCR; in TCRdb, only in-frame clones are kept and a portion is missing. The repertoire holds about 55,000 clones, with 70% to 75% as singletons. Sequenced material: peripheral blood. These receptors all come from a woman in her seventies with acute or convalescent COVID-19.

This clone was observed once. This chain joins TRBV7-3 and TRBJ1-1, with a tentative D call TRBD1 (5 bases). V lost 6 bases and J lost 4, with 12 bases in between. Germline values: CDR1 SGHTA, CDR2 FQGTGA. CDR3 length: 13 residues. In nucleotides, the CDR3 is TGTGCCAGCAGACCCCAGGGCGGCACTGAAGCTTTCTTT. Translation: CASRPQGGTEAFF.

The rearrangement uses TRBV7-3 and TRBJ2-2; 7 bases agree with TRBD2. Germline-derived CDR1 and CDR2 are SGHTA and FQGTGA. This CDR3 contains 17 residues. J gave up 6 bases and V 2 bases, and 12 bases lay outside the gene matches. The CDR3 loop is CASSLGVFGGNPGELFF. In nucleotides, the CDR3 is TGTGCCAGCAGCTTAGGGGTATTCGGGGGGAATCCCGGGGAGCTGTTTTTT.

The rearrangement uses TRBV7-9 and TRBJ2-3; D is possibly TRBD2 (6 bases). V was cut by 4 bases and J by 0 bases, with 20 bases left in between. This CDR3 is built from 18 residues. CDR1 and CDR2 from the germline V gene are SEHNR and FQNEAQ (reference sequence). The CDR3 spells CASSSLRRGNPSTDTQYF. DNA for the CDR3: TGTGCCAGCAGCTCACTCCGACGGGGGAATCCTAGCACAGATACGCAGTATTTT. Complete variable domain (other parts from reference TRBV7-9 and TRBJ2-3): DTGVSQNPRHKITKRGQNVTFRCDPISEHNRLYWYRQTLGQGPEFLTYFQNEAQLEKSRLLSDRFSAERPKGSFSTLEIQRTEQGDSAMYLCASSSLRRGNPSTDTQYFGPGTRLTVL.

The chain links TRBV29-1 to TRBJ2-4; TRBD2 matches at 8 bases. Germline V lookup: CDR1 SQVTM, CDR2 ANQGSEA. V dropped 4 bases and J dropped 6; count of bases not matched to a gene: 5. The CDR3 has 13 residues. The CDR3 protein is CSVAGGTINIQYF. The CDR3 nucleotides are TGCAGCGTTGCGGGGGGGACTATAAACATTCAGTACTTC.

There are a few counts of this clone. Compared with germline, one end of the junction differs, possibly owing to a read error. This rearrangement joins TRBV7-7 to TRBJ2-5, with D perhaps TRBD1 (5 bases). Germline V gene lookup returns CDR1 SSHAT and CDR2 FNYEAQ (reference sequence). The CDR3 is 13 amino acids. As DNA, the CDR3 is TGTGCTAGCAGCTTAGGGGTAGCTGGGACCCAGTACTTC. This sequence encodes CASSLGVAGTQYF. The variable domain in full, with the rest retrieved from reference TRBV7-7 and TRBJ2-5, is GAGVSQSPRYKVTKRGQDVTLRCDPISSHATLYWYQQALGQGPEFLTYFNYEAQPDKSGLPSDRFSAERPEGSISTLTIQRTEQRDSAMYRCASSLGVAGTQYFGPGTRLLVL.

This chain joins TRBV7-6 and TRBJ1-5, with D tentatively TRBD1 (5 bases). This CDR3 has 14 residues. V shed 2 bases and J shed 2 bases, with 7 bases lying between them. CDR1 is SGHVS and CDR2 is FNYEAQ in the germline V gene. CDR3 DNA sequence: TGTGCCAGCAGCTTATTCAGGGGCAATCAGCCCCAGCATTTT. It yields the protein CASSLFRGNQPQHF.

The rearrangement joins TRBV29-1 to TRBJ1-5, with unresolved D. The V end was cut by 0 bases, the J end by 4 bases, with 7 bases between. The CDR3 runs to 13 residues. From germline, CDR1 is SQVTM and CDR2 ANQGSEA. The CDR3: CSVEENLNQPQHF. As DNA, the CDR3 is TGCAGCGTTGAAGAGAACCTAAATCAGCCCCAGCATTTT.

The CDR3 nucleotides are TGCGCCAGCAGCCAGTGGACAGGGGGCTCCTATGGCTACACCTTC. Amino acids: CASSQWTGGSYGYTF. This sequence joins TRBV4-1 and TRBJ1-2; 11 positions agree with TRBD1. The CDR3 covers 15 residues. CDR1 is MGHRA and CDR2 is YSYEKL in the germline V gene. Losses at the gene ends were 3 bases for V and 4 bases for J; bases not matched to a gene: 4.

The genes are TRBV10-1 and TRBJ2-3; D call uncertain. The length of the CDR3 is 13 residues. V shed 2 bases and J shed 7 bases, with 10 bases lying between them. Germline V gene lookup returns CDR1 WNHNN and CDR2 SYGVQD (reference sequence). For the CDR3, the DNA is TGCGCCAGCAGTGAGCCCGCGGCAAATACGCAGTATTTT. The encoded protein is CASSEPAANTQYF.

This sequence joins TRBV6-5 and TRBJ2-7, with unresolved D. The length of the CDR3 is 12 residues. V was clipped by 8 bases and J by 2 bases, with 10 bases between them. Germline V gene sequence: CDR1 MNHEY, CDR2 SVGAGI. The CDR3: CASVNFAYEQYV. CDR3 bases: TGTGCCAGCGTGAACTTTGCCTACGAGCAGTACGTC.

The chain recombines TRBV5-4 with TRBJ2-2, with D tentatively TRBD2 (7 bases). Deletions cut 4 bases from V and 5 bases from J, with 12 bases between. The germline CDR1 and CDR2 sequences are SGHNT and YYREEE (reference sequence). The CDR3 has 14 amino acids. In DNA form, the CDR3 reads TGTGCCAGCAGCCAACAGGGAGGGACCGGGGAGCTGTTTTTT. Translation gives CASSQQGGTGELFF.

This clone was detected only a few times. V gene TRBV2 combines with J gene TRBJ1-5; the D gene is possibly TRBD1 (6 bases). Germline assignment: CDR1 SNHLY and CDR2 FYNNEI. The V and J ends lost 6 bases and 3 bases respectively, with 12 bases between them. This CDR3 contains 14 residues. In nucleotides, the CDR3 is TGTGCCAGCAGAACAGGGCTATTCAATCAGCCCCAGCATTTT. It is translated as CASRTGLFNQPQHF.

The J gene is TRBJ2-4, the V gene TRBV18, with TRBD1 as a possible D gene (6 bases). The CDR3 length is 17 residues. The germline V gene has CDR1 KGHSH and CDR2 LQKENI. Between the trimmed V and J ends, which lost 2 bases and 8 bases, there was a span of 22 bases. The CDR3 is CASSPIGLSGARDIQYF. The CDR3 DNA follows: TGTGCCAGCTCACCAATCGGTTTGTCAGGGGCGAGGGACATTCAGTACTTC.

V and J are TRBV18 and TRBJ2-5; D is possibly TRBD1 (5 bases). V was trimmed by 1 base and J by 3 bases, leaving 9 bases between them. The CDR3 has 14 residues. Looked up from germline, CDR1 is KGHSH and CDR2 is LQKENI. The CDR3 sequence is CASSPRAGKETQYF. In nucleotides, the CDR3 is TGTGCCAGCTCACCACGGGCAGGGAAAGAGACCCAGTACTTC.

The chain recombines TRBV29-1 with TRBJ2-7, with 7 bases lining up with TRBD1. The CDR3 has 11 amino acids. V shed 4 bases and J 5 bases; nucleotides not matched to a gene: 2. Germline CDR1 is SQVTM and CDR2 is ANQGSEA. The chain's CDR3 is CSVGTGDEQYF. In nucleotides, the CDR3 is TGCAGCGTTGGCACAGGGGACGAGCAGTACTTC.

This clone was detected a few times. The chain employs TRBV5-1 and TRBJ1-3; 12 bases fit TRBD1. The CDR3 extends over 19 amino acids. The germline V gene encodes CDR1 SGHRS and CDR2 YFSETQ. The trim removed 4 bases at V and 2 bases at J, leaving 13 bases unmatched. The CDR3 DNA reads TGCGCCAGCAGCCTTACCGGGACAGGGGGCTCTCGACCTGGAAACACCATATATTTT. Its protein product is CASSLTGTGGSRPGNTIYF.